The entry that follows covers one T cell receptor (beta chain) sequence. Combining a sample-barcoded 5' primer with a J-beta primer mix, a second PCR ran for 7 to 11 cycles. All samples yielded 2.5 million or more CDR3-containing paired-end reads. TCRdb re-analysed the 5' RACE reads in MiXCR, keeping a single row per CDR3 protein. Of approximately 810,000 distinct CDR3 sequences listed, more than 25% are singletons. The data belong to a study of blood T cells in healthy people across ages. This CDR3 spans 14 amino acids. The germline CDR1 and CDR2 sequences are SGHTA and FQGNSA. Trimming pared 3 bases from V and 5 bases from J, leaving 11 bases between.

The sample was blood. The receptor's source is a woman older than 75 in good health. The rearrangement joins TRBV7-2 to TRBJ1-5, with a tentative D call TRBD1 (6 bases). The CDR3 DNA follows: TGTGCCAGCAGCTTCAAGGGGGGGCATCAGCCCCAGCATTTT. Translation gives CASSFKGGHQPQHF. Based on the CDR3 plus reference TRBV7-2 and TRBJ1-5, the full variable domain is GAGVSQSPSNKVTEKGKDVELRCDPISGHTALYWYRQSLGQGLEFLIYFQGNSAPDKSGLPSDRFSAERTGGSVSTLTIQRTQQEDSAVYLCASSFKGGHQPQHFGDGTRLSIL.